The 16 T cell receptor beta chains presented below share a single source sample, sequenced in a study of tumor and adjacent non-tumor tissue in lung cancer. Three rounds of nested PCR, following a modified ARM-PCR protocol, produced the TCRbeta library. TCRdb analysed the multiplex PCR reads with MiXCR anew, one entry per CDR3 protein. This table holds about 110,000 distinct CDR3 sequences, around 82% found once. The template was RNA from unsorted bulk tissue. The sequencing input was lung tumor tissue. All receptors derive from a man aged 70 or older with non-small cell lung cancer.

For this clonotype: An end of the junction does not agree with germline; a read error may underlie this. This chain joins TRBV12-3 or TRBV12-4 and TRBJ1-1; weak D call: TRBD1 (5 bases). The CDR3 is 13 amino acids. The CDR3 region has the DNA TGCGCCAGTAGTTTCCGGGACTCACAGAAAGCTTTCTTT. This codes for CASSFRDSQKAFF.

Notes on this clonotype: Given the absence of the conserved phenylalanine or tryptophan at the CDR3 end, a read error is likely. This chain joins TRBV6-5 and TRBJ2-3, with D possibly called TRBD1 or TRBD2 (5 bases each). This CDR3 has 16 residues. CDR1 MNHEY and CDR2 SVGAGI come from the germline V gene. The CDR3 reads CTSSYSMGPGTDRQYL. CDR3 nucleotides: TGTACCAGCAGTTACTCGATGGGGCCGGGAACAGATAGGCAGTATCTT.

Turning to this clonotype: At one end, the junction sequence differs from germline, possibly due to a read error. This chain links TRBV5-1 with TRBJ2-2; D gene ambiguous. Germline V gives CDR1 SGHRS, CDR2 YFSETQ. The CDR3 has 13 amino acids. Here the CDR3 DNA reads TGCGCCAGTAGCTTCTCGCTGGGCGGGGAGCTGTTTTTT. Its translation is CASSFSLGGELFF.

In regard to this clonotype: The junction departs from germline at one end; a sequencing error may be responsible. The chain employs TRBV6-2 or TRBV6-3 and TRBJ2-2, with TRBD2 as a possible D gene (6 bases). CDR1 is MNHEY and CDR2 is SVGEGT in the germline V gene. This CDR3 region has 18 residues. The CDR3 protein is CASSYFAGRRAGTGELFF. For the CDR3, the DNA is TGTGCCAGCAGTTATTTTGCTGGCAGGAGGGCCGGAACCGGGGAACTGTTTTTT.

Comments on this clonotype: Here the CDR3 omits its conserved ending phenylalanine or tryptophan, so a read error is the likely source. The DNA is omitted, as the CDR3 cannot be located on it reliably, and the CDR3 follows TCRdb's listing. V is TRBV11-3 and J is TRBJ2-7; the DNA was not compared with TRBD2, the D call given in the table. The CDR3 is 15 amino acids long, termini counted. The germline V gene encodes CDR1 SGHNT and CDR2 YENEEA. The CDR3 reads CARSLDGAQAREQNL.

Notes on this clonotype: It is likely a read error, because the conserved phenylalanine at the end of the CDR3 is missing. The chain is built from TRBV5-4 and TRBJ1-2; D not resolved. This CDR3 is 13 amino acids long. Germline CDR1 is SGHNT and CDR2 is YYREEE (reference sequence). CDR3 sequence reads: CACSLVSSYGYTL. The CDR3 region has the DNA TGTGCCTGCAGCTTGGTCAGCAGCTATGGCTACACCTTA.

The rearrangement uses TRBV29-1 and TRBJ2-6; D possibly matches TRBD1 or TRBD2 (5 bases each). CDR3 length equals 14 residues. Germline CDR1 and CDR2: SQVTM and ANQGSEA. The V and J ends lost 3 bases and 2 bases respectively, with 8 bases between them. CDR3 in amino acids: CSVDVGAGANVLTF. Here the CDR3 DNA reads TGCAGCGTTGACGTGGGGGCTGGGGCCAACGTCCTGACTTTC. The full variable domain, rest sourced from reference TRBV29-1 and TRBJ2-6, is SAVISQKPSRDICQRGTSLTIQCQVDSQVTMMFWYRQQPGQSLTLIATANQGSEATYESGFVIDKFPISRPNLTFSTLTVSNMSPEDSSIYLCSVDVGAGANVLTFGAGSRLTVL.

As to this clonotype: In this CDR3 the conserved last residue, phenylalanine or tryptophan, is missing, so a read error is likely. V is TRBV29-1 and J is TRBJ1-2; D might be TRBD1 (5 bases). Per germline, CDR1 SQVTM and CDR2 ANQGSEA. The CDR3 consists of 17 residues. DNA of the CDR3: TGCAGCGTTGAAGAGTACGTTCAGGGCCATACTAAGTATGGTTACACCTTA. It codes for CSVEEYVQGHTKYGYTL.

Turning to this clonotype: Germline is not matched at one junction end, which may reflect a read error. The V call is TRBV27, the J call TRBJ2-2, with 7 bases identical to TRBD1. CDR3 length: 15 amino acids. Germline CDR1 is MNHEY and CDR2 is SMNVEV (reference sequence). The CDR3 loop reads CATSNRGSITGELFF. The CDR3 nucleotides are TGTGCCACCAGTAACAGGGGCTCAATCACCGGGGAGCTGTTTTTT.

This clonotype has a single count. One end of the junction is discordant with germline, which a read error may explain. The chain has TRBV29-1 and TRBJ2-6; the D gene is possibly TRBD2 (6 bases). Germline CDR1 and CDR2: SQVTM and ANQGSEA. This CDR3 has 15 residues. The CDR3 loop reads CNVQRRVTGANVLAF. The CDR3 region has the DNA TGCAACGTTCAACGGAGGGTAACTGGGGCCAACGTCTTGGCTTTC. The variable domain in full, with the rest retrieved from reference TRBV29-1 and TRBJ2-6, is SAVISQKPSRDICQRGTSLTIQCQVDSQVTMMFWYRQQPGQSLTLIATANQGSEATYESGFVIDKFPISRPNLTFSTLTVSNMSPEDSSIYLCNVQRRVTGANVLAFGAGSRLTVL.

About this clonotype: It may be a read error: a sequence one base away is much more abundant. This CDR3 fails to terminate in the conserved phenylalanine or tryptophan, so it likely reflects a read error. The chain combines TRBV11-2 with TRBJ1-1; 8 bases match TRBD1. V trimming: 6 bases; J trimming: 11 bases; junction bases outside the gene matches: 5. The CDR3 loop spans 11 amino acids. Per the germline V gene, CDR1 is SGHAT and CDR2 is FQNNGV. CDR3 residues: CASRRTGRAFV. The CDR3 coding sequence is TGTGCCAGCAGGCGGACAGGGAGGGCTTTCGTT.

This clonotype was found many times. This chain links TRBV4-2 with TRBJ1-2; maybe TRBD1 (5 bases). CDR1 is LGHNA and CDR2 is YNFKEQ in the germline V gene. CDR3 length equals 16 residues. The V and J ends lost 0 bases and 2 bases respectively, with 13 bases between them. The CDR3 DNA reads TGTGCCAGCAGCCAAGATTTGAGCAGGGCCAACTATGGCTACACCTTC. Translated, it gives CASSQDLSRANYGYTF.

The sample holds many counts of this clonotype. The chain joins TRBV6-5 to TRBJ2-1; the match to TRBD1 covers 8 bases. The CDR3 loop spans 14 amino acids. The junction had 12 bases not matched to a gene; V was cut back by 10 bases and J by 7 bases. Germline loops: CDR1 MNHEY, CDR2 SVGAGI. The CDR3 sequence: CATGFGTGGNEQFF. The DNA for the CDR3 is TGTGCCACCGGGTTCGGGACAGGTGGGAATGAGCAGTTCTTC.

This clonotype has a single count. The junction shows a germline mismatch at one end, possibly a read error. The chain employs TRBV13 and TRBJ1-2; 8 bases map to TRBD1. Germline V lookup: CDR1 PRHDT, CDR2 FYEKMQ (reference sequence). This CDR3 spans 13 amino acids. The CDR3 spells CANSLGQGDGYTF. As DNA, the CDR3 is TGTGCCAACAGCTTAGGACAGGGTGATGGCTATACCTTC.

In its sample, this clonotype was seen many times. CDR3 sequence (DNA): TGTGCCAGCAGACGGGACAGGGGGCGCGGGACCCAGTACTTC. Protein product: CASRRDRGRGTQYF. The chain carries TRBV5-6 and TRBJ2-5, with TRBD1 matching over 12 bases. Per the germline V gene, CDR1 is SGHDT and CDR2 is YYEEEE. The trim removed 5 bases at V and 7 bases at J, leaving 6 bases unmatched. There are 14 residues in the CDR3.

In regard to this clonotype: The missing conserved phenylalanine or tryptophan at the end of this CDR3 makes a read error likely. This chain connects TRBV29-1 to TRBJ2-5; no clear D. This CDR3 has 12 residues. The germline V gene has CDR1 SQVTM and CDR2 ANQGSEA. CDR3 region: CSLEAGGETQYL. Written as DNA, the CDR3 is TGCAGCCTTGAGGCAGGTGGAGAGACCCAGTACCTC.